A single sample gave rise to the 21 T cell receptor beta chains below, sequenced in a study of memory CD4+ T cells and cytomegalovirus serostatus (dated by TCRdb to 2018 to 2020). To prepare the library, the immunoSEQ multiplex PCR assay was applied. TCRdb retrieved this table from immuneACCESS and kept in-frame rearrangements only. Not all clones are present; in checked studies, unresolved V genes account for under half, and no reason is known for the remainder. The sample table shows 54,000 or so clones, and about 81% are seen once. Roughly 1% of the sample goes to the ten largest clones. Single viable CD3+CD4+CD8-CD45RO+ cells were sorted as memory CD4+ T cells on a FACSAria II. Sample: memory CD4+ T cells from blood. The receptors here all came from an adult in good health and CMV-seronegative.

The table lists this clone with a few counts. The identical CDR3 is also encoded by other nucleotide sequences in the sample. The CDR3 coding sequence is TGTGCCAGCCGGCGACAGGGCGGGAGCAATCAGCCCCAGCATTTT. This encodes CASRRQGGSNQPQHF. The chain has TRBV6-5 and TRBJ1-5; 7 positions agree with TRBD1. V shed 8 bases and J 1 base; nucleotides not matched to a gene: 8. From germline, CDR1 is MNHEY and CDR2 SVGAGI. The CDR3 loop spans 15 amino acids.

V is TRBV7-2 and J is TRBJ1-3; no reliable D call. CDR3 length equals 16 residues. Looked up from germline, CDR1 is SGHTA and CDR2 is FQGNSA. Trimming pared 0 bases from V and 0 bases from J, leaving 9 bases between. CDR3 sequence reads: CASSLATVSSGNTIYF. The CDR3 DNA sequence: TGTGCCAGCAGCTTAGCCACAGTAAGCTCTGGAAACACCATATATTTT.

A few counts support this clone. The chain joins TRBV30 to TRBJ2-7, with 11 bases identical to TRBD2. The germline V gene has CDR1 GTSNPN and CDR2 SVGIG (reference sequence). The V segment lost 4 bases and the J segment 0 bases; nucleotides outside the gene matches: 5. The CDR3 contains 15 residues. The CDR3 nucleotides are TGTGCCTGGACTAGCGGGGGGACAAGCTCCTACGAGCAGTACTTC. This encodes CAWTSGGTSSYEQYF.

This chain connects TRBV6-4 to TRBJ2-2, with D perhaps TRBD2 (6 bases). Trimming shortened V by 6 bases and J by 0 bases, and 14 bases separated the two germline ends. The CDR3 length is 16 residues. Germline CDR1 reads MRHNA; CDR2 reads SNTAGT. CDR3 amino acids: CASRAFSGTNTGELFF. In DNA form, the CDR3 reads TGTGCCAGCAGAGCCTTTAGCGGAACGAACACCGGGGAGCTGTTTTTT.

The chain employs TRBV6-6 and TRBJ1-1; D is unresolved. There are 12 residues in the CDR3. Per germline, CDR1 MNHNY and CDR2 SVGAGI (reference sequence). The V end was cut by 6 bases, the J end by 2 bases, with 7 bases between. Here the CDR3 reads CASSPGNTEAFF. The CDR3 DNA reads TGTGCCAGCAGCCCGGGCAACACTGAAGCTTTCTTT.

The V call is TRBV29-1, the J call TRBJ2-5; unclear D gene. The CDR3 has 12 residues. CDR1 is SQVTM, CDR2 ANQGSEA, per germline. V shed 0 bases and J shed 5 bases, with 7 bases lying between them. CDR3 sequence reads: CSVEESSETQYF. CDR3 DNA: TGCAGCGTTGAAGAGAGTTCGGAGACCCAGTACTTC.

This chain links TRBV30 with TRBJ2-4; D ambiguous. Germline CDR1 reads GTSNPN; CDR2 reads SVGIG (reference sequence). V lost 2 bases and J 11 bases, leaving 10 bases between the germline ends. The CDR3 is 11 residues long. CDR3 loop: CAWSTSTFQYF. The CDR3 DNA reads TGTGCCTGGAGTACATCCACCTTTCAGTACTTC.

The chain combines TRBV29-1 with TRBJ2-7, with 7 bases that match TRBD2. This CDR3 region has 13 residues. The germline V gene encodes CDR1 SQVTM and CDR2 ANQGSEA. Unmatched junction bases numbered 9, after V lost 5 bases and J lost 5 bases. The CDR3 reads CSVSGGSGDEQYF. The CDR3 region has the DNA TGCAGCGTTTCAGGCGGGAGTGGCGACGAGCAGTACTTC.

V usage is TRBV10-2 and J usage is TRBJ2-2, with 10 bases fitting TRBD1. The CDR3 extends over 15 amino acids. Unmatched junction bases numbered 1, after V lost 4 bases and J lost 2 bases. Per the germline V gene, CDR1 is WSHSY and CDR2 is SAAADI. In DNA form, the CDR3 reads TGCGCCAGCAGTGGACAGGGGGCTAACACCGGGGAGCTGTTTTTT. Protein sequence: CASSGQGANTGELFF.

The chain uses TRBV6-5 and TRBJ1-4, with 10 bases fitting TRBD1. This CDR3 is 16 amino acids long. The V gene's germline CDR1 is MNHEY and CDR2 SVGAGI. The ends lost 1 base at V and 8 bases at J; junction bases unmatched: 7. The DNA of the CDR3 is TGTGCCAGCAGTTACTTAGGGACAGGGGCTGGCGAAAAACTGTTTTTT. Its protein product is CASSYLGTGAGEKLFF.

This clone has just a few counts. The rearrangement joins TRBV7-2 to TRBJ1-2; TRBD1 agrees at 7 bases. CDR1 and CDR2 from the germline V gene are SGHTA and FQGNSA. This CDR3 has 18 amino acids. Trimming cost V 2 bases and J 0 bases; bases outside gene matches: 12. The CDR3 DNA sequence: TGTGCCAGCAGCTTAAGCCCCTCGCACAGGGGTCCTAACTATGGCTACACCTTC. It encodes CASSLSPSHRGPNYGYTF.

V and J are TRBV18 and TRBJ1-2, with 8 positions matching TRBD1. This CDR3 has 14 residues. Per the germline V gene, CDR1 is KGHSH and CDR2 is LQKENI. With 3 bases clipped from V and 8 bases from J, the junction kept 8 bases outside the gene matches. CDR3 residues: CASSPGKRQGGYTF. The DNA for the CDR3 is TGTGCCAGCTCACCGGGCAAACGACAGGGGGGCTACACCTTC.

The chain carries TRBV30 and TRBJ1-4; D is ambiguous. Germline CDR1 reads GTSNPN; CDR2 reads SVGIG (reference sequence). Deletions cut 6 bases from V and 3 bases from J, with 5 bases between. CDR3 length: 11 residues. The CDR3 spells CACFANEKLFF. As DNA, the CDR3 is TGTGCCTGCTTCGCTAATGAAAAACTGTTTTTT.

The genes are TRBV2 and TRBJ2-7; 7 nucleotides agree with TRBD2. The V segment lost 0 bases and the J segment 5 bases; nucleotides outside the gene matches: 13. The CDR3 spans 17 residues. The V gene's germline CDR1 is SNHLY and CDR2 FYNNEI. The CDR3 coding sequence is TGTGCCAGCAGTGAAGCGAGGGTAAGGGGAGCGGGACACGAGCAGTACTTC. The encoded protein is CASSEARVRGAGHEQYF. Supplemented by reference TRBV2 and TRBJ2-7, the full variable domain reads EPEVTQTPSHQVTQMGQEVILRCVPISNHLYFYWYRQILGQKVEFLVSFYNNEISEKSEIFDDQFSVERPDGSNFTLKIRSTKLEDSAMYFCASSEARVRGAGHEQYFGPGTRLTVT.

To note about this clone: This sample also contains other DNA sequences that code for the same CDR3. The chain combines TRBV29-1 with TRBJ2-7; 14 bases match TRBD2. With 6 bases clipped from V and 0 bases from J, the junction kept 1 base outside the gene matches. The CDR3 is 14 amino acids. Germline V gene sequence: CDR1 SQVTM, CDR2 ANQGSEA. This CDR3 reads CSVGTSGSSYEQYF. The CDR3 region has the DNA TGCAGCGTCGGGACTAGCGGGAGCTCCTACGAGCAGTACTTC.

The rearrangement links TRBV28 to TRBJ2-7; D remains ambiguous. The CDR3 is made up of 12 amino acids. CDR1 and CDR2 (germline): MDHEN, SYDVKM. The V end was cut by 7 bases, the J end by 2 bases, with 9 bases between. The CDR3 sequence: CASTSSTYEQYF. The CDR3 DNA is TGTGCCAGCACGTCAAGCACCTACGAGCAGTACTTC.

The rearrangement joins TRBV11-3 to TRBJ1-1; TRBD1 matches 7 bases. V was pared by 7 bases and J by 3 bases, with 8 bases of the junction left unmatched. Germline loops: CDR1 SGHNT, CDR2 YENEEA. The CDR3 is 14 amino acids. The CDR3 loop is CASNTRQGHTEAFF. The DNA for the CDR3 is TGTGCCAGCAACACAAGACAGGGTCACACTGAAGCTTTCTTT.

The chain joins TRBV6-4 to TRBJ2-1; 7 nucleotides match TRBD2. This CDR3 is 18 amino acids long. Trimming removed 6 bases from V and 9 bases from J; junction bases left unmatched: 23. The V gene's germline CDR1 is MRHNA and CDR2 SNTAGT. The CDR3 reads CASSSEGSGLVKVGEQFF. For the CDR3, the DNA is TGTGCCAGCAGCTCCGAGGGCAGCGGACTAGTAAAAGTCGGTGAGCAGTTCTTC.

The rearrangement joins TRBV5-1 to TRBJ2-5, with 8 bases lining up with TRBD1. Germline V gene data show CDR1 as SGHRS and CDR2 as YFSETQ. V lost 2 bases and J lost 2; bases outside the gene matches: 5. CDR3 length equals 15 residues. In DNA form, the CDR3 reads TGCGCCAGCAGCTTCGCGACAGGGGATCAAGAGACCCAGTACTTC. As protein: CASSFATGDQETQYF.

V and J are TRBV28 and TRBJ2-7; D is possibly TRBD1 (6 bases). The V end was cut by 5 bases, the J end by 3 bases, with 14 bases between. Per the germline V gene, CDR1 is MDHEN and CDR2 is SYDVKM. The CDR3 has 14 amino acids. This CDR3 is CASSASTGDYEQYF. CDR3 bases: TGTGCCAGCAGTGCGTCGACAGGCGACTACGAGCAGTACTTC. The full variable domain, in which reference TRBV28 and TRBJ2-7 provide the parts outside the CDR3, is DVKVTQSSRYLVKRTGEKVFLECVQDMDHENMFWYRQDPGLGLRLIYFSYDVKMKEKGDIPEGYSVSREKKERFSLILESASTNQTSMYLCASSASTGDYEQYFGPGTRLTVT.

The rearrangement joins TRBV7-9 to TRBJ2-2, with D hard to call. Trimming stripped 8 bases from V and 2 bases from J, with 15 bases between. The CDR3 covers 15 residues. Per the germline V gene, CDR1 is SEHNR and CDR2 is FQNEAQ (reference sequence). The CDR3 sequence is CASALGAQNTGELFF. CDR3 nucleotides: TGTGCCAGCGCGCTCGGAGCGCAAAACACCGGGGAGCTGTTTTTT. Together with reference TRBV7-9 and TRBJ2-2, the CDR3 gives the full variable domain: DTGVSQNPRHKITKRGQNVTFRCDPISEHNRLYWYRQTLGQGPEFLTYFQNEAQLEKSRLLSDRFSAERPKGSFSTLEIQRTEQGDSAMYLCASALGAQNTGELFFGEGSRLTVL.